This TCR beta chain was recovered during a study of human T cells and chemical hapten exposure. Whole-study findings and limits: The number of TCRs above 1 in 1000 frequency did not change after DPC sensitization. Among expanded TCRs, significantly more large CDR3 similarity clusters formed than among controls.

The table lists this clonotype with a few counts. Its target is not known. MiXCR, applied by TCRdb to the RACE reads, yields one record per CDR3 protein. The sample shows around 150,000 distinct CDR3 sequences, about 15% of them seen only once. Time point of the sample: patch test 1, 2 weeks after DPC sensitization. The treatment denotes: therapeutic diphenylcyclopropenone sensitization with weekly scalp DPC. Germline V gene sequence: CDR1 MNHEY, CDR2 SMNVEV (reference sequence). The length of the CDR3 is 16 residues. V gave up 1 base and J gave up 1 base, with 13 bases separating them. The sequenced sample was whole blood, obtained in connection with sensitization to the hapten diphenylcyclopropenone (DPC). The V and J genes are TRBV27 and TRBJ1-1, with no clear D. The source is a woman in her twenties or thirties with alopecia areata. Some clones in this sample may be carry-over from other donors' samples. CDR3: CASSLLGGSPNTEAFF. CDR3 bases: TGTGCCAGCAGTTTATTGGGCGGATCACCGAACACTGAAGCTTTCTTT.